These T cell receptor beta chains were read from a single sample in a study of blood T cells in healthy people across ages. TCRdb re-called the 5' RACE reads through MiXCR, storing one row per CDR3 protein. The sample lists 550,000 to 700,000 distinct CDR3 sequences; approximately 27% were seen once. Sequenced sample: blood. These receptor sequences come from a woman in her 70s in good health. Both conserved end residues are part of each CDR3. Fields, in order: J gene, V gene, CDR3 protein.

TRBJ1-4	TRBV20-1	CSAAGFHEKLFF
.	TRBV7-2	CASSQRREVSYEQYF
TRBJ2-7	TRBV4-3	CASSQEALGTGGTRSSYEQYF
TRBJ2-5	TRBV5-1	CASSLEDVTQYF
TRBJ1-2	TRBV18	CASSPPSRGGQGASYTF
TRBJ1-4	TRBV12-3/TRBV12-4	CASSKQGAIRFRELFF
TRBJ2-1	TRBV29-1	CSVGTVIYNEQFF
TRBJ1-3	TRBV20-1	CSAVDRGSGNTIYF
TRBJ1-1	TRBV27	CASTLKANTEAFF
TRBJ2-1	TRBV7-3	CASSLNRAGYNEQFF
TRBJ1-4	TRBV14	CASSQGLGNSNEKLFF
TRBJ2-7	TRBV3-1	CASSQVNRLRDEQYF
TRBJ1-4	TRBV6-5	CASSYTGGRNEKLFF
TRBJ2-5	TRBV10-3	CAISEGIAGGRETQYF
TRBJ2-3	TRBV27	CASSSPRGGGIAGGWTDTQYF
TRBJ2-1	TRBV6-5	CASSYMKSGGAINEQFF
TRBJ1-2	TRBV5-1	CASSEGQGSYGYTF
TRBJ1-2	TRBV25-1	CASSGRTGVWGYTF
TRBJ1-4	TRBV5-1	CASSLVGQRGDEKLFF
TRBJ1-4	TRBV20-1	CSAGTRGNEKLFF
TRBJ2-4	TRBV29-1	CSVVPAGIKNIQYF
TRBJ2-3	TRBV29-1	CSADRTGTDTQYF
TRBJ2-1	TRBV10-3	CAISESIIGLAGFNEQFF
TRBJ2-3	TRBV27	CASSFLAGGSRDTQYF
TRBJ2-3	TRBV7-2	CASSPGGPADTQYF
TRBJ1-1	TRBV6-2/TRBV6-3	CASSPRGMGTEAFF
TRBJ2-3	TRBV19	CASTPTGGENTQYF
TRBJ2-5	TRBV5-1	CASSLAGPSRFKETQYF
TRBJ2-3	TRBV20-1	CSATGTGRTDTQYF
TRBJ1-4	TRBV6-1	CASQQGLFEKLFF
TRBJ2-7	TRBV20-1	CSATGTHYEQYF
TRBJ2-1	TRBV27	CASSARLPQTNNEQFF
TRBJ2-1	TRBV7-2	CASSEAGGSYNEQFF
TRBJ1-1	TRBV7-9	CASSFQTAEAFF
TRBJ2-7	TRBV20-1	CSARVQNSYEQYF